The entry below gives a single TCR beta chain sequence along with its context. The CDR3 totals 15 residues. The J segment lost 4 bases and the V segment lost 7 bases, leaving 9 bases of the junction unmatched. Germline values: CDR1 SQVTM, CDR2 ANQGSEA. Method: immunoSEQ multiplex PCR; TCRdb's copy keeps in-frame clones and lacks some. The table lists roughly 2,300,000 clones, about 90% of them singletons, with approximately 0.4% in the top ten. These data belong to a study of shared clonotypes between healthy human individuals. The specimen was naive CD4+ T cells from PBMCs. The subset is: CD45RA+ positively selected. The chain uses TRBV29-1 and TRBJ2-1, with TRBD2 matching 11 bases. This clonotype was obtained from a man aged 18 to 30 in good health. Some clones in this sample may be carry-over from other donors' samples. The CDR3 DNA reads TGCAGCGCCTCTAGCGGGAGGACTCCTTACAATGAGCAGTTCTTC. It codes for CSASSGRTPYNEQFF.